The 23 T cell receptor beta chains below were found in one sample sequenced in a study of blood T cells in healthy people across ages. A sample-barcoded 5' primer and a J-beta primer mix were used in a second PCR of about 6 to 11 cycles. One entry per CDR3 protein, called by TCRdb with MiXCR from the 5' RACE reads. The table includes hundreds of thousands of distinct CDR3 sequences, roughly 24% detected once. This sample also belongs to another study, concerning T cells of mothers and their children.

The sample consisted of blood. These receptor sequences come from a boy younger than 18 in good health.

This clonotype was seen more than once but under ten times. The J gene is TRBJ2-5, the V gene TRBV2; TRBD1 might be the D (6 bases). The CDR3 runs 13 residues. With 6 bases removed from V and 5 bases from J, the gap between germline ends came to 13 bases. Germline assignment: CDR1 SNHLY and CDR2 FYNNEI. This CDR3 reads CASSAGDSETQYF. The CDR3 coding sequence is TGTGCCAGCAGCGCAGGGGATTCGGAGACCCAGTACTTC.

V is TRBV7-8 and J is TRBJ1-2; maybe TRBD1 (5 bases). The CDR3 spans 13 residues. The V end was cut by 2 bases, the J end by 8 bases, with 12 bases between. Germline assignment: CDR1 SGHVS and CDR2 FQNEAQ. Here the CDR3 reads CASSLIAGQGYTF. In DNA form, the CDR3 reads TGTGCCAGCAGCTTAATAGCGGGGCAGGGCTACACCTTC. Supplemented by reference TRBV7-8 and TRBJ1-2, the full variable domain reads GAGVSQSPRYKVAKRGQDVALRCDPISGHVSLFWYQQALGQGPEFLTYFQNEAQLDKSGLPSDRFFAERPEGSVSTLKIQRTQQEDSAVYLCASSLIAGQGYTFGSGTRLTVV.

In its sample, this clonotype was seen once. The J gene is TRBJ2-5, the V gene TRBV5-4; no reliable D call. V shed 0 bases and J shed 5 bases, with 11 bases lying between them. Germline V gene sequence: CDR1 SGHNT, CDR2 YYREEE (reference sequence). The CDR3 sequence is 14 residues long. Here the CDR3 reads CASSLGRMGETQYF. DNA of the CDR3: TGTGCCAGCAGCTTGGGACGGATGGGGGAGACCCAGTACTTC.

This clonotype was observed once. V usage is TRBV7-2 and J usage is TRBJ2-5; possibly TRBD2 for D (5 bases). CDR1 and CDR2 from the germline V gene are SGHTA and FQGNSA. This CDR3 spans 14 amino acids. Deletions cut 2 bases from V and 2 bases from J, with 9 bases between. The DNA of the CDR3 is TGTGCCAGCAGCTTAAATGGGAGACAAGAGACCCAGTACTTC. Translation gives CASSLNGRQETQYF.

This chain joins TRBV7-3 and TRBJ2-1; D not resolved. The CDR3 loop spans 15 amino acids. From germline, CDR1 is SGHTA and CDR2 FQGTGA. The V end was cut by 3 bases, the J end by 6 bases, with 15 bases between. The CDR3 region is CASSFDPLVGNEQFF. The CDR3 nucleotides are TGTGCCAGCAGCTTTGACCCCCTGGTCGGCAATGAGCAGTTCTTC.

The chain links TRBV5-6 to TRBJ2-5; a possible D gene is TRBD2 (6 bases). Trimming stripped 0 bases from V and 6 bases from J, with 12 bases between. CDR3 size: 14 residues. The V gene's germline CDR1 is SGHDT and CDR2 YYEEEE. CDR3 sequence reads: CASSLAWSGQTQYF. The CDR3 DNA reads TGTGCCAGCAGCTTGGCCTGGAGCGGGCAGACCCAGTACTTC.

This clonotype was recorded at least ten times. The J gene is TRBJ2-7, the V gene TRBV7-9; a possible D gene is TRBD2 (5 bases). The V gene's germline CDR1 is SEHNR and CDR2 FQNEAQ (reference sequence). The CDR3 runs 13 residues. Trimming removed 5 bases at V and 5 bases at J, with 13 bases between. CDR3: CASSLTGVDEQYF. CDR3 coding DNA: TGTGCCAGCAGCCTTACCGGGGTGGACGAGCAGTACTTC.

Concerning this clonotype: One end of the junction does not line up with germline, which may come from a read error. This chain links TRBV5-5 with TRBJ1-4; tentatively, D is TRBD1 (5 bases). Germline V gives CDR1 SGHKS, CDR2 YYEKEE (reference sequence). This CDR3 has 13 residues. CDR3 in DNA: TGTGTCAGCAGTCGGCAGGGTTTCGAAAAACTGTTTTTT. It codes for CVSSRQGFEKLFF.

This clonotype appeared a few times. The rearrangement uses TRBV20-1 and TRBJ2-5, with D perhaps matching TRBD2 (6 bases). CDR1 and CDR2 (germline): DFQATT, SNEGSKA (reference sequence). The V end lost 5 bases, the J end lost 5 bases, and 15 bases lay between the germline ends. CDR3 length equals 13 residues. CDR3 residues: CSAYERGRETQYF. The CDR3 DNA is TGCAGTGCTTATGAGAGAGGGAGGGAGACCCAGTACTTC.

This clonotype was observed a handful of times. The J gene is TRBJ2-4, the V gene TRBV4-1; tentative D call: TRBD2 (5 bases). Trimming took 4 bases from V and 0 from J, leaving 10 bases between them. CDR1 MGHRA and CDR2 YSYEKL come from the germline V gene. The CDR3 loop spans 15 amino acids. The CDR3 sequence: CASSPLGLAKNIQYF. The DNA for the CDR3 is TGCGCCAGCAGCCCTTTAGGACTAGCCAAAAACATTCAGTACTTC.

This rearrangement joins TRBV4-1 to TRBJ2-2; D is possibly TRBD2 (7 bases). CDR3 length equals 15 residues. The V gene lost 3 bases and the J gene lost 4 bases, with 12 bases spanning the gap. Germline CDR1 reads MGHRA; CDR2 reads YSYEKL. CDR3 in amino acids: CASSHLGGGTGELFF. The CDR3 DNA is TGCGCCAGCAGCCATCTAGGGGGGGGCACCGGGGAGCTGTTTTTT.

The V and J genes are TRBV12-3 or TRBV12-4 and TRBJ2-3; D possibly corresponds to TRBD2 (6 bases). The CDR3 is 15 residues long. V was shortened by 6 bases and J by 2 bases, with 15 bases between the two germline ends. DNA for the CDR3: TGTGCCAGCAGCCTGGGGACTCCTTACACAGATACGCAGTATTTT. Translated: CASSLGTPYTDTQYF.

The chain carries TRBV20-1 and TRBJ1-5; D is undetermined. CDR1 DFQATT and CDR2 SNEGSKA come from the germline V gene (reference sequence). The germline V and J ends were trimmed by 5 bases and 11 bases, with 13 bases remaining between them. The CDR3 runs to 11 residues. CDR3 sequence: CSAPSRLAQHF. CDR3 in DNA: TGCAGTGCTCCCTCCAGGTTGGCCCAGCATTTT.

This clonotype was counted a few times. The chain joins TRBV11-1 to TRBJ2-5; D not certain. V lost 3 bases, J lost 4 bases, and 9 bases lay in between. CDR1 is SGHAT and CDR2 is FQDESV in the germline V gene (reference sequence). The CDR3 loop spans 13 amino acids. CDR3 DNA sequence: TGTGCCAGCAGCTTCACTCGTCTAGAGACCCAGTACTTC. Protein product: CASSFTRLETQYF.

The chain uses TRBV19 and TRBJ2-3; D call uncertain. The CDR3 sequence is 14 residues long. Trimming removed 3 bases at V and 4 bases at J, with 11 bases between. Germline CDR1 LNHDA, CDR2 SQIVND (reference sequence). In DNA form, the CDR3 reads TGTGCCAGTAGTATCCCCAGTACCCCAGATACGCAGTATTTT. The encoded protein is CASSIPSTPDTQYF.

In this sample, this clonotype turned up a few times. V gene TRBV28 combines with J gene TRBJ1-4; 11 bases align to TRBD1. Germline V gene data show CDR1 as MDHEN and CDR2 as SYDVKM. J lost 10 bases, V lost 8 bases, and 3 bases had no gene match. This CDR3 is built from 12 residues. CDR3 amino acids: CASGQGAGKLFF. The CDR3 DNA follows: TGTGCCAGCGGACAGGGGGCAGGAAAACTGTTTTTT.

The J gene is TRBJ2-7, the V gene TRBV5-1; a possible D gene is TRBD1 (5 bases). CDR1 is SGHRS, CDR2 YFSETQ, per germline. Trimming stripped 2 bases from V and 0 bases from J, with 15 bases between. The CDR3 extends over 16 amino acids. CDR3 amino acids: CASSLDKGISSYEQYF. As DNA, the CDR3 is TGCGCCAGCAGCTTAGATAAGGGGATCAGCTCCTACGAGCAGTACTTC.

Only one count was recorded for this clonotype. A clone one base away is much larger, so this may be a read error. Because the CDR3 is missing its conserved closing phenylalanine or tryptophan, this is likely a read error. J is TRBJ1-1 and V is TRBV20-1; D is uncertain. Per germline, CDR1 DFQATT and CDR2 SNEGSKA (reference sequence). V lost 3 bases, J lost 1 base, and 0 bases lay in between. The length of the CDR3 is 10 residues. The CDR3 DNA is TGCAGTGCTAGGAACACTGAAGCTTTCATT. Translating it yields CSARNTEAFI.

Written as DNA, the CDR3 is TGTGCCAGCACTAGGGGTAGCTCTGGGGCCAACGTCCTGACTTTC. Translated, it gives CASTRGSSGANVLTF. J is TRBJ2-6 and V is TRBV6-1; D possibly corresponds to TRBD1 (5 bases). V was clipped by 7 bases and J by 0 bases, with 10 bases between them. Germline assignment: CDR1 MNHNS and CDR2 SASEGT. This CDR3 spans 15 amino acids.

The rearrangement links TRBV5-5 to TRBJ2-5; 8 bases are shared with TRBD1. The V segment lost 4 bases and the J segment 5 bases; nucleotides outside the gene matches: 13. This CDR3 has 16 residues. The germline gives CDR1 SGHKS, CDR2 YYEKEE (reference sequence). CDR3 sequence (DNA): TGTGCCAGCAGCCAAAGGACAGGGCCCATGGTGGAGACCCAGTACTTC. It is translated as CASSQRTGPMVETQYF.

This clonotype has a handful of counts. The rearrangement uses TRBV7-8 and TRBJ1-3, with no clear D. The germline V gene encodes CDR1 SGHVS and CDR2 FQNEAQ. V lost 2 bases and J 3 bases, leaving 8 bases between the germline ends. The CDR3 loop spans 14 amino acids. The CDR3 nucleotides read TGTGCCAGCAGCTTACTAAGTGGTGGAAACACCATATATTTT. Encoded protein: CASSLLSGGNTIYF.

The chain is built from TRBV28 and TRBJ1-2; D unclear. This CDR3 spans 10 amino acids. In germline, CDR1 is MDHEN, CDR2 SYDVKM. V was clipped by 4 bases and J by 8 bases, with 5 bases between them. The CDR3 region has the DNA TGTGCCAGCAGTTCGGGGGGCTACACCTTC. The encoded protein is CASSSGGYTF.

This clonotype was observed a few times. The chain is built from TRBV6-1 and TRBJ1-1; unclear D gene. V shed 6 bases and J shed 1 base, with 18 bases lying between them. The CDR3 loop spans 16 amino acids. Per germline, CDR1 MNHNS and CDR2 SASEGT. CDR3 coding DNA: TGTGCCAGCAGAGTCCCCCCCGGACTCCGGAACACTGAAGCTTTCTTT. Its translation: CASRVPPGLRNTEAFF.